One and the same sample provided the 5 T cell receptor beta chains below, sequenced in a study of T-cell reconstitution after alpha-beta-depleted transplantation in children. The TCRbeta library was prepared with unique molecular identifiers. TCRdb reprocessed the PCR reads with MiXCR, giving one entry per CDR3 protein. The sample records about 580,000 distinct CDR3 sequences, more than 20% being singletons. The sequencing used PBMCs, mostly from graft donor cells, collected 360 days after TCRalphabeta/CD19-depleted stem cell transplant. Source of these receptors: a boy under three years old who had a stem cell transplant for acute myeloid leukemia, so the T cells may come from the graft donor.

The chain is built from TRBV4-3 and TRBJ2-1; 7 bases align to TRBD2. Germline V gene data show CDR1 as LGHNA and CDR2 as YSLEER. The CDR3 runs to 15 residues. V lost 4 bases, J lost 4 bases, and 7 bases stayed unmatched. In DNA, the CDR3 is TGCGCCAGCAGCCCCGGGACTATACTATACAATGAGCAGTTCTTC. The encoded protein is CASSPGTILYNEQFF.

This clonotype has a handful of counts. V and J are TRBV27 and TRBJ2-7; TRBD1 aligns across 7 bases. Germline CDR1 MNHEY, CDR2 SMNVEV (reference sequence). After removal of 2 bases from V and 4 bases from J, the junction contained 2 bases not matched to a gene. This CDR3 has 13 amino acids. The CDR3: CASSLETGYEQYF. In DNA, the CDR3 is TGTGCCAGCAGTTTAGAGACAGGGTACGAGCAGTACTTC.

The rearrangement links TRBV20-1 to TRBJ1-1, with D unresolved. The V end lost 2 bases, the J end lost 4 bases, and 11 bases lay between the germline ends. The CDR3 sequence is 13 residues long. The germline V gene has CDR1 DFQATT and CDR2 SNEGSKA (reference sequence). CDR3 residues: CSARKTASTEAFF. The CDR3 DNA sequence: TGCAGTGCTAGAAAGACGGCAAGCACTGAAGCTTTCTTT.

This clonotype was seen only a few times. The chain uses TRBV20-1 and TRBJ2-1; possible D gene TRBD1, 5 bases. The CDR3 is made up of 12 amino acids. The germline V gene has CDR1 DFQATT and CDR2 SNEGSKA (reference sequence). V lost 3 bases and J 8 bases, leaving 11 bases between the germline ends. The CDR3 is CSASFGHDEQFF. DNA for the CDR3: TGCAGTGCTAGTTTTGGACACGATGAGCAGTTCTTC.

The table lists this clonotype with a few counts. Here the CDR3 reads CASSLGGASVLYEQYF. CDR3 in DNA: TGCGCCAGCAGTTTAGGGGGCGCCTCGGTACTCTACGAGCAGTACTTC. V usage is TRBV5-1 and J usage is TRBJ2-7; 7 bases agree with TRBD1. The germline CDR1 and CDR2 sequences are SGHRS and YFSETQ. V trimming: 5 bases; J trimming: 3 bases; junction bases outside the gene matches: 14. The CDR3 extends over 16 amino acids. The whole variable domain, filled in from reference TRBV5-1 and TRBJ2-7, reads KAGVTQTPRYLIKTRGQQVTLSCSPISGHRSVSWYQQTPGQGLQFLFEYFSETQRNKGNFPGRFSGRQFSNSRSEMNVSTLELGDSALYLCASSLGGASVLYEQYFGPGTRLTVT.